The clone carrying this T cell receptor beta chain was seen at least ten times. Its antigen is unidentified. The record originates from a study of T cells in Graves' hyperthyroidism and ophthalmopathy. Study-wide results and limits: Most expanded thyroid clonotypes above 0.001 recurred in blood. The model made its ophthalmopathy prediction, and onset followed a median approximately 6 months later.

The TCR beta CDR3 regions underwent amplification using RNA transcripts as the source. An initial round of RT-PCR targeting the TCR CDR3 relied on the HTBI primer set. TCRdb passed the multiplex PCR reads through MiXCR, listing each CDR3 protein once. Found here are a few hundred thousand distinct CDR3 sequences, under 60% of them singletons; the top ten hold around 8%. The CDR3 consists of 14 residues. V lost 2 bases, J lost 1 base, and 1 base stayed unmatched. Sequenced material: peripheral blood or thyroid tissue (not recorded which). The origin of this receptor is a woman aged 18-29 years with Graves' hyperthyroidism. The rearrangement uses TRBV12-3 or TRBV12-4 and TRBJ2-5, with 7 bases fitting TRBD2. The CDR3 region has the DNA TGTGCCAGCAGTTTATCTAGCGGCCAAGAGACCCAGTACTTC. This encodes CASSLSSGQETQYF.